These 18 T cell receptor beta chains share one sample of origin, sequenced in a study of blood T cell repertoires in COVID-19. Some clones are missing from TCRdb's copy, which holds only in-frame ones; the method was immunoSEQ multiplex PCR. This sample has roughly 200,000 clones, with 80% to 85% found just once. The sequencing input was PBMCs or T cells enriched from blood (not recorded which). The receptor source for this set is a woman between 25 and 40 years old who had been exposed to COVID-19.

This clone was seen a few times. The chain employs TRBV29-1 and TRBJ2-6; D is perhaps TRBD1 (6 bases). CDR1 is SQVTM and CDR2 is ANQGSEA in the germline V gene. CDR3 length: 16 residues. The V end lost 7 bases, the J end lost 0 bases, and 16 bases lay between the germline ends. DNA of the CDR3: TGCAGCGCCGAACGGGACACCGACTCTGGGGCCAACGTCCTGACTTTC. The encoded protein is CSAERDTDSGANVLTF.

The chain combines TRBV4-3 with TRBJ2-2; 9 bases are a match to TRBD2. The junction had 5 bases not matched to a gene; V was cut back by 1 base and J by 2 bases. Germline V gene data show CDR1 as LGHNA and CDR2 as YSLEER. CDR3 length: 17 amino acids. CDR3 in amino acids: CASSQVLAGTNTGELFF. The CDR3 coding sequence is TGCGCCAGCAGCCAAGTCCTAGCGGGGACAAACACCGGGGAGCTGTTTTTT.

The J gene is TRBJ1-4, the V gene TRBV11-2; D gene uncertain. CDR3 length equals 14 residues. Germline V gene data show CDR1 as SGHAT and CDR2 as FQNNGV. The V end was cut by 5 bases, the J end by 8 bases, with 15 bases between. The chain's CDR3 is CASSQRPGEEKLFF. Here the CDR3 DNA reads TGTGCCAGCAGCCAGCGTCCGGGAGAGGAAAAACTGTTTTTT.

V usage is TRBV2 and J usage is TRBJ1-5, with a weak D call TRBD1 (5 bases). The V end was cut by 3 bases, the J end by 4 bases, with 10 bases between. Germline values: CDR1 SNHLY, CDR2 FYNNEI. The CDR3 is 14 residues long. The CDR3, as DNA: TGTGCCAGCAGTGACAGGGAAGATAATCAGCCCCAGCATTTT. Protein product: CASSDREDNQPQHF.

This sequence joins TRBV28 and TRBJ1-2; D is perhaps TRBD1 (6 bases). V was shortened by 4 bases and J by 6 bases, with 9 bases between the two germline ends. The CDR3 totals 12 residues. In germline, CDR1 is MDHEN, CDR2 SYDVKM. In DNA, the CDR3 is TGTGCCAGCAGTTACAGGGCGGATGGCTACACCTTC. Its translation is CASSYRADGYTF.

CDR3 nucleotide sequence: TGTGCCAGCAGCCCCAACGGGACACCCGAGCAGTACTTC. It specifies CASSPNGTPEQYF. This sequence joins TRBV7-9 and TRBJ2-7, with D perhaps TRBD1 (6 bases). This CDR3 comprises 13 residues. Germline V gene lookup returns CDR1 SEHNR and CDR2 FQNEAQ (reference sequence). V lost 5 bases and J lost 6, with 14 bases in between.

This chain connects TRBV7-9 to TRBJ2-5; 8 bases are shared with TRBD1. The CDR3 is 16 amino acids. After removal of 2 bases from V and 5 bases from J, the junction contained 10 bases not matched to a gene. Germline-derived CDR1 and CDR2 are SEHNR and FQNEAQ (reference sequence). The CDR3 DNA follows: TGTGCCAGCAGCTTACTTGGACAGGGTTCGCGTGAGACCCAGTACTTC. Amino acids: CASSLLGQGSRETQYF.

The chain employs TRBV6-6 and TRBJ1-4, with TRBD1 as a possible D gene (6 bases). The CDR3 is 16 amino acids. Looked up from germline, CDR1 is MNHNY and CDR2 is SVGAGI (reference sequence). V lost 5 bases to trimming and J lost 6 bases, with 19 bases between them. CDR3 DNA: TGTGCCAGCAGTCTGGAACAGGGTAATCCTGATGAAAAACTGTTTTTT. Its protein is CASSLEQGNPDEKLFF.

The chain carries TRBV9 and TRBJ2-1, with 9 bases that match TRBD1. After removal of 3 bases from V and 4 bases from J, the junction contained 8 bases not matched to a gene. Germline lookup yields CDR1 SGDLS and CDR2 YYNGEE. The length of the CDR3 is 16 residues. In DNA form, the CDR3 reads TGTGCCAGCAGCGAGGGCCGGGACAGGGCATACAATGAGCAGTTCTTC. It encodes CASSEGRDRAYNEQFF.

This clone was detected once. This chain connects TRBV10-1 to TRBJ1-6; D gene ambiguous. Trimming stripped 10 bases from V and 10 bases from J, with 14 bases between. Germline lookup yields CDR1 WNHNN and CDR2 SYGVQD (reference sequence). The CDR3 length is 12 residues. The CDR3 reads CATSKEGSPLHF. Written as DNA, the CDR3 is TGCGCCACCAGCAAAGAGGGATCACCCCTCCACTTT.

This clone occurred once. The V and J genes are TRBV3-1 (or the pseudogene TRBV3-2) and TRBJ1-2; 8 bases are a match to TRBD1. CDR1 is LGHDT, CDR2 YNNKEL, per germline (reference sequence). Unmatched junction bases numbered 10, after V lost 1 base and J lost 6 bases. The CDR3 sequence is 16 residues long. The chain's CDR3 is CASSQAWDRHIHGYTF. CDR3 bases: TGTGCCAGCAGCCAAGCATGGGACAGGCACATCCATGGCTACACCTTC.

The chain recombines TRBV2 with TRBJ1-5; D is unclear. From germline, CDR1 is SNHLY and CDR2 FYNNEI. The V gene lost 6 bases and the J gene lost 4 bases, with 7 bases spanning the gap. CDR3 length: 12 residues. As DNA, the CDR3 is TGTGCCAGCAGGTGGCCGAATCAGCCCCAGCATTTT. Translated, it gives CASRWPNQPQHF.

The DNA of the CDR3 is TGTGCCAGCAGCCAACAGGGGGAAACGGGTGAAGCTTTCTTT. The encoded protein is CASSQQGETGEAFF. The rearrangement links TRBV27 to TRBJ1-1; TRBD1 agrees at 8 bases. CDR3 size: 14 residues. After removal of 6 bases from V and 7 bases from J, the junction contained 10 bases not matched to a gene. The germline CDR1 and CDR2 sequences are MNHEY and SMNVEV (reference sequence).

The V and J genes are TRBV27 and TRBJ1-5, with 11 bases lining up with TRBD1. V lost 6 bases and J lost 5; bases outside the gene matches: 9. CDR1 is MNHEY, CDR2 SMNVEV, per germline (reference sequence). CDR3 length equals 16 residues. CDR3 region: CASRTLLGQGDQPQHF. The CDR3 DNA follows: TGTGCCAGCAGGACCCTCTTGGGACAGGGGGATCAGCCCCAGCATTTT.

This clone has a single count. The rearrangement joins TRBV5-1 to TRBJ1-4, with 7 bases fitting TRBD1. The length of the CDR3 is 16 residues. J was trimmed by 5 bases and V by 4 bases; bases with no gene match: 11. Germline assignment: CDR1 SGHRS and CDR2 YFSETQ. The CDR3 sequence: CASSPTPDRRNEKLFF. The DNA for the CDR3 is TGCGCCAGCAGCCCCACCCCGGACAGGAGGAATGAAAAACTGTTTTTT. Full variable domain (remainder filled in from reference TRBV5-1 and TRBJ1-4): KAGVTQTPRYLIKTRGQQVTLSCSPISGHRSVSWYQQTPGQGLQFLFEYFSETQRNKGNFPGRFSGRQFSNSRSEMNVSTLELGDSALYLCASSPTPDRRNEKLFFGSGTQLSVL.

The chain has TRBV7-2 and TRBJ1-2; D is unresolved. CDR3 length: 12 amino acids. Per the germline V gene, CDR1 is SGHTA and CDR2 is FQGNSA. The germline V and J ends were trimmed by 0 bases and 7 bases, with 6 bases remaining between them. The CDR3 spells CASSLALRGYTF. The CDR3 DNA reads as TGTGCCAGCAGCTTAGCGCTGCGTGGCTACACCTTC.

CDR3 nucleotide sequence: TGTGCCAGCAGCCTGACAGGGAGGACTGAAGCTTTCTTT. It specifies CASSLTGRTEAFF. The rearrangement links TRBV7-8 to TRBJ1-1, with TRBD1 matching 7 bases. The CDR3 runs 13 residues. V lost 5 bases and J lost 5; bases outside the gene matches: 5. Germline CDR1 and CDR2: SGHVS and FQNEAQ. Looking up the rest from reference TRBV7-8 and TRBJ1-1 gives the full variable domain: GAGVSQSPRYKVAKRGQDVALRCDPISGHVSLFWYQQALGQGPEFLTYFQNEAQLDKSGLPSDRFFAERPEGSVSTLKIQRTQQEDSAVYLCASSLTGRTEAFFGQGTRLTVV.

The genes are TRBV14 and TRBJ2-7; D call uncertain. Looked up from germline, CDR1 is SGHDN and CDR2 is FVKESK. V was cut by 4 bases and J by 2 bases, with 21 bases left in between. CDR3 length: 17 amino acids. The CDR3 DNA follows: TGTGCCAGCAGCCGGTCCTCAGGCTCGTTCAGCACCTACGAGCAGTACTTC. This translates into CASSRSSGSFSTYEQYF.